Shown below are 10 T cell receptor beta chains from a single sample sequenced in a study of molecular identifiers for immune sequencing clone quantification. MiXCR, applied by TCRdb to the PCR reads, yields one record per CDR3 protein. The data show about 630,000 distinct CDR3 sequences, about 25% seen once. Sequencing was done on a sample of naive CD8+ T cells from blood, with Jurkat cell RNA spiked in. The subset is: FACS-sorted CD8+CD4-CCR7+CD45RA+ naive T cells. The source of these receptors is a human donor in good health. Some libraries in this study had Jurkat cell RNA spiked in.

The rearrangement joins TRBV9 to TRBJ2-3; possible D gene TRBD2, 5 bases. Germline loops: CDR1 SGDLS, CDR2 YYNGEE. The CDR3 is 15 amino acids. Trimming removed 2 bases from V and 8 bases from J, with 18 bases in between. The CDR3 DNA is TGTGCCAGCAGCGTGACGGGGTCGTTAGGAGCTACGCAGTATTTT. Its protein product is CASSVTGSLGATQYF.

There are a few counts of this clonotype. The V and J genes are TRBV12-3 or TRBV12-4 and TRBJ1-1, with 11 bases that match TRBD1. The J segment lost 5 bases and the V segment lost 6 bases, leaving 14 bases of the junction unmatched. The CDR3 runs to 17 residues. The CDR3 is CASSSRDRGRGETEAFF. As DNA, the CDR3 is TGTGCCAGCAGCAGCCGGGACAGGGGGAGAGGTGAGACTGAAGCTTTCTTT.

As regards this clonotype: The CDR3 does not close with the conserved phenylalanine or tryptophan, likely indicating a read error. This chain links TRBV7-8 with TRBJ2-1; 8 bases line up with TRBD2. There are 19 residues in the CDR3. With 1 base clipped from V and 6 bases from J, the junction kept 17 bases outside the gene matches. CDR1 is SGHVS, CDR2 FQNEAQ, per germline. The CDR3 region has the DNA TGTGCCAGCAGCTTAGTCGGGCGGGGGGTACCACTGGGAGGCAATGAGCAGTTCCTC. This codes for CASSLVGRGVPLGGNEQFL.

This clonotype came up a few times. The chain carries TRBV5-4 and TRBJ2-7, with 8 bases identical to TRBD2. The J segment lost 1 base and the V segment lost 2 bases, leaving 8 bases of the junction unmatched. This CDR3 is 16 amino acids long. The germline gives CDR1 SGHNT, CDR2 YYREEE (reference sequence). The CDR3 DNA reads as TGTGCCAGCAGCTTATTCGAGACTAGCGAATCCTACGAGCAGTACTTC. It translates to CASSLFETSESYEQYF. The full variable domain, with the rest looked up from reference TRBV5-4 and TRBJ2-7, is ETGVTQSPTHLIKTRGQQVTLRCSSQSGHNTVSWYQQALGQGPQFIFQYYREEENGRGNFPPRFSGLQFPNYSSELNVNALELDDSALYLCASSLFETSESYEQYFGPGTRLTVT.

The sample holds a few counts of this clonotype. The rearrangement links TRBV19 to TRBJ1-6, with 10 bases identical to TRBD1. With 9 bases clipped from V and 9 bases from J, the junction kept 8 bases outside the gene matches. This CDR3 contains 14 residues. Germline assignment: CDR1 LNHDA and CDR2 SQIVND (reference sequence). CDR3 sequence: CASYAGTGASPLHF. CDR3 bases: TGTGCCAGCTACGCCGGGACAGGGGCTTCACCCCTCCACTTT.

The chain joins TRBV4-3 to TRBJ2-2; 7 nucleotides align to TRBD2. The J segment lost 6 bases and the V segment lost 1 base, leaving 14 bases of the junction unmatched. Germline V gene sequence: CDR1 LGHNA, CDR2 YSLEER. The CDR3 covers 18 residues. CDR3 nucleotides: TGCGCCAGCAGCCAAGGCGCCGGCGGGACTACCTTTGCCGGGGAGCTGTTTTTT. Translating it yields CASSQGAGGTTFAGELFF.

In regard to this clonotype: This sequence may be a read error, since a much larger clone differs from it by one base. V is TRBV2 and J is TRBJ2-5; D perhaps matches TRBD1 (6 bases). The CDR3 is 14 residues long. Germline V gene data show CDR1 as SNHLY and CDR2 as FYNNEI. The CDR3 DNA reads TGTGCCAGCAATGGACAGATCGGGGAAGAGCCCCAGTACTTC. This translates into CASNGQIGEEPQYF.

The sample holds a few counts of this clonotype. The rearrangement uses TRBV5-6 and TRBJ2-7; no reliable D call. Trimming removed 3 bases at V and 3 bases at J, with 7 bases between. In germline, CDR1 is SGHDT, CDR2 YYEEEE. This CDR3 is built from 12 residues. The CDR3 region is CASSWLNYEQYF. CDR3 nucleotides: TGTGCCAGCAGCTGGTTGAACTACGAGCAGTACTTC.

This clonotype was seen at least ten times. V is TRBV27 and J is TRBJ2-7, with unresolved D. V lost 4 bases and J 8 bases, leaving 18 bases between the germline ends. Looked up from germline, CDR1 is MNHEY and CDR2 is SMNVEV (reference sequence). The CDR3 covers 14 residues. CDR3 DNA: TGTGCCAGCAGTTCCCCGGGCCTATCCCTGCAGCAGTACTTC. The encoded protein is CASSSPGLSLQQYF.

This clonotype was found a few times. CDR3 DNA: TGTGCCACCAGCAGGACGGGACCTACCTACGAGCAGTACTTC. Translated, it gives CATSRTGPTYEQYF. The chain links TRBV15 to TRBJ2-7; tentatively, D is TRBD1 or TRBD2 (5 bases each). Germline CDR1 reads LNHNV; CDR2 reads YYDKDF (reference sequence). The CDR3 runs to 14 residues. Trimming took 3 bases from V and 2 from J, leaving 11 bases between them. The full variable domain, with the rest looked up from reference TRBV15 and TRBJ2-7, is DAMVIQNPRYQVTQFGKPVTLSCSQTLNHNVMYWYQQKSSQAPKLLFHYYDKDFNNEADTPDNFQSRRPNTSFCFLDIRSPGLGDTAMYLCATSRTGPTYEQYFGPGTRLTVT.